This T cell receptor (beta chain) was sequenced in a study of T cells in Graves' hyperthyroidism and ophthalmopathy. Findings and limits, study-wide: Most thyroid clonotypes that were expanded above 0.001 also turned up in blood. Onset of ophthalmopathy came a median approximately 6.9 months after the model predicted it.

It was RNA transcripts that yielded the amplified TCR beta CDR3 regions. The HTBI primer set was used in a first-round RT-PCR of the TCR CDR3. TCRdb itself ran the multiplex PCR reads through MiXCR, one entry per CDR3 protein. Of roughly 580,000 distinct CDR3 sequences in the sample, 46% were seen once. This clonotype has only a few counts. Its antigen is undetermined. The V end was cut by 8 bases, the J end by 4 bases, with 15 bases between. The CDR3 is 14 residues long. The V call is TRBV12-3 or TRBV12-4, the J call TRBJ1-5; D might be TRBD1 (6 bases). The specimen was peripheral blood or thyroid tissue (not recorded which). The TCR sequence derives from a woman under 30 with Graves' hyperthyroidism. CDR3 amino acids: CASSPPGANQPQHF. CDR3 in DNA: TGTGCCAGCTCACCACCGGGGGCTAATCAGCCCCAGCATTTT.